The sequence of this TCR beta chain was determined in a study of cytomegalovirus exposure and HLA in healthy donors. Overall study: The roughly 120 validation repertoires, a later analysis reported, used the same platform as the roughly 710 first-cohort repertoires. Study results and limitations: The study listed 150 to 200 cytomegalovirus-associated TCR beta chains. Cytomegalovirus status, reportedly, was diagnosed with high specificity and sensitivity by the classifier. The dataset shows that most TCR sequences were rare, while some public TCRs occurred in many donors.

Per the germline V gene, CDR1 is MNHNS and CDR2 is SASEGT. V was shortened by 4 bases and J by 4 bases, with 10 bases between the two germline ends. The length of the CDR3 is 13 residues. The repertoire was sequenced with immunoSEQ multiplex PCR; TCRdb's copy has only in-frame clones and lacks some. The data show around 190,000 clones, 86% seen once. A word on this clone: What it recognizes is unknown.

The specimen was PBMCs. The V and J genes are TRBV6-1 and TRBJ1-1; D is unresolved. This receptor was identified in a woman aged 18-29 years in good health and CMV-seronegative. In DNA form, the CDR3 reads TGTGCCAGCAGTGTTGAGGCTGGCACTGAAGCTTTCTTT. Translated: CASSVEAGTEAFF.